This TCR beta chain was identified in a study of blood T cell repertoires in COVID-19. One Seattle source followed patients from active infection through their disease course. Germline CDR1 and CDR2: MNHEY and SMNVEV (reference sequence). This CDR3 contains 19 residues. Trimming removed 5 bases from V and 2 bases from J; junction bases left unmatched: 16. Original analysis: Amplification of reference gene primers was used by the study to estimate nucleated cell counts. Produced via immunoSEQ multiplex PCR; TCRdb's table is partial and in-frame only. V and J calls plus clone size are reproduced from that table; the DNA served to infer D and trimming. The top ten hold 9% to 13% of the sample, which has about 150,000 clones, approximately 80% seen once.

This rearrangement joins TRBV27 to TRBJ2-2; TRBD2 matches at 8 bases. The receptor was derived from an older woman with COVID-19, enrolled during active disease. Sequenced material: peripheral blood. The CDR3 sequence is CASSPPAGGVRFNTGELFF. Here the CDR3 DNA reads TGTGCCAGCAGTCCACCCGCCGGGGGGGTTCGGTTCAACACCGGGGAGCTGTTTTTT.